This record covers a single T cell receptor beta chain. This entry comes from a study of blood T cell repertoires in COVID-19. This CDR3 has 16 amino acids. CDR1 is LGHNA, CDR2 YNFKEQ, per germline. Trimming stripped 0 bases from V and 0 bases from J, with 9 bases between. The method was immunoSEQ multiplex PCR; TCRdb's version includes in-frame clones alone and lacks a portion of them. The sample shows about 270,000 clones, 88% of them seen only once. The sequenced sample was PBMCs or T cells enriched from blood (not recorded which). V usage is TRBV4-2 and J usage is TRBJ2-1, with D possibly TRBD2 on 6 matching bases. This TCR was recovered from a woman between 45 and 60 years old who had recovered from COVID-19. The CDR3 bases are TGTGCCAGCAGCCAAGAAGGAGCGGGCTCCTACAATGAGCAGTTCTTC. Its translation: CASSQEGAGSYNEQFF.